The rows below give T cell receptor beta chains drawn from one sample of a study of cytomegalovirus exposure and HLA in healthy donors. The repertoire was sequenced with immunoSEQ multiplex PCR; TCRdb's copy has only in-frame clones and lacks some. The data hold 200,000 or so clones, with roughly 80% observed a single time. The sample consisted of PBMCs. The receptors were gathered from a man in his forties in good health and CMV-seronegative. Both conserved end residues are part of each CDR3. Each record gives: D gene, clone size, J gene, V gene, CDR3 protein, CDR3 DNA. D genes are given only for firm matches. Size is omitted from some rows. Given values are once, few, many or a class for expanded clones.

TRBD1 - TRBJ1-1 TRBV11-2 CASSPGTEISMNTEAFF TGTGCCAGCAGCCCTGGGACAGAGATTTCCATGAACACTGAAGCTTTCTTT
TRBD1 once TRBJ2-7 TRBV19 CATERDRGREQYF TGTGCCACCGAGCGGGACAGGGGGCGCGAGCAGTACTTC
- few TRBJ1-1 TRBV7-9 CASSYDTSNTEAFF TGTGCCAGCAGCTATGACACTTCGAACACTGAAGCTTTCTTT
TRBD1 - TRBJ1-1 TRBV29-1 CSVAWTGRTEAFF TGCAGCGTTGCATGGACAGGGAGAACTGAAGCTTTCTTT
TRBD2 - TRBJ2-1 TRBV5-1 CASSPGAGGYNEQFF TGCGCCAGCAGCCCCGGGGCGGGGGGTTACAATGAGCAGTTCTTC
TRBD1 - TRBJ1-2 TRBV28 CASSFIQQGARGYTF TGTGCCAGCAGTTTCATACAACAGGGGGCAAGGGGCTACACCTTC
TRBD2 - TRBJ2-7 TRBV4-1 CASSQGRAGRGLYEQYF TGCGCCAGCAGCCAAGGGAGAGCGGGACGGGGCCTCTACGAGCAGTACTTC
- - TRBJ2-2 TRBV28 CASGEINTGELFF TGTGCCAGCGGTGAGATTAACACCGGGGAGCTGTTTTTT
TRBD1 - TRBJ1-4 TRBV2 CASSERTGEKLFF TGTGCCAGCAGTGAAAGGACAGGTGAAAAACTGTTTTTT
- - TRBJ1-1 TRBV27 CASRATWNTEAFF TGTGCCAGCAGGGCCACATGGAACACTGAAGCTTTCTTT
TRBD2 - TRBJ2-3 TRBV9 CASSGLSGLGTDTQYF TGTGCCAGCAGCGGCCTTAGCGGGCTGGGGACAGATACGCAGTATTTT
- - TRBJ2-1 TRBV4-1 CASSPSRGTYNEQFF TGCGCCAGCAGCCCGTCTAGAGGTACCTACAATGAGCAGTTCTTC
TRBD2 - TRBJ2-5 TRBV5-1 CASSFLAGSSGETQYF TGCGCCAGCAGCTTCTTAGCGGGGTCCTCGGGGGAGACCCAGTACTTC
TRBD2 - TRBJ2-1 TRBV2 CASISGRAVF TGTGCCAGCATCAGCGGGAGGGCTGTCTTC
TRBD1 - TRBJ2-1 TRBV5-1 CASSPLTGGSSNEQFF TGCGCCAGCAGCCCACTGACAGGGGGTAGCTCCAATGAGCAGTTCTTC
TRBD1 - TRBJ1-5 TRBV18 CASSDGTGDYQPQHF TGTGCCAGCTCAGACGGGACAGGGGATTATCAGCCCCAGCATTTT
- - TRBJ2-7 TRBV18 CASSPNPGTYEQYF TGTGCCAGCTCACCAAATCCAGGGACCTACGAGCAGTACTTC
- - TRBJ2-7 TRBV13 CASSLRASSYEQYF TGTGCCAGCAGCTTGAGGGCCAGCTCCTACGAGCAGTACTTC
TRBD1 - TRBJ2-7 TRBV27 CASSLVGTGSYEQYF TGTGCCAGCAGTTTAGTAGGGACAGGGTCGTACGAGCAGTACTTC
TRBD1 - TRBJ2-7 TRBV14 CASSQFPGTGGREQYF TGTGCCAGCAGCCAATTCCCCGGGACAGGGGGCCGCGAGCAGTACTTC
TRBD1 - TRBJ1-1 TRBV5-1 CASSWGQSNTEAFF TGCGCCAGCAGCTGGGGACAGTCGAACACTGAAGCTTTCTTT
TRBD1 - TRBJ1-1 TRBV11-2 CASSPWGQKTMNTEAFF TGTGCCAGCAGCCCCTGGGGACAGAAAACCATGAACACTGAAGCTTTCTTT
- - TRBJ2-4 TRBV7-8 CASSLGAAKNIQYF TGTGCCAGCAGCTTAGGAGCAGCCAAAAACATTCAGTACTTC
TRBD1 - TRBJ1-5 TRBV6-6 CASDRDSYQPQHF TGTGCCAGTGACCGGGACAGTTATCAGCCCCAGCATTTT
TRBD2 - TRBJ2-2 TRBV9 CASSVLAGGNTGELFF TGTGCCAGCAGCGTGCTAGCGGGGGGGAACACCGGGGAGCTGTTTTTT
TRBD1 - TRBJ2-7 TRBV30 CASRQGHEQYF TGTGCCTCCCGACAGGGACACGAGCAGTACTTC
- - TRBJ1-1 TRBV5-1 CASSVVGGNTEAFF TGCGCCAGCAGCGTCGTGGGGGGGAACACTGAAGCTTTCTTT
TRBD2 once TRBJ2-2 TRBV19 CATRILAGTGELFF TGTGCCACTAGGATACTAGCGGGGACCGGGGAGCTGTTTTTT
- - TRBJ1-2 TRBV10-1 CAPDYGYTF TGCGCCCCGGACTATGGCTACACCTTC